One sample yielded the 8 T cell receptor beta chains listed below, sequenced in a study of T cell changes during pregnancy in multiple sclerosis. Assay used: immunoSEQ multiplex PCR; TCRdb lists only in-frame clones, some missing. The sample lists some 41,000 clones; roughly 91% were seen once. The material sequenced was PBMCs (not recorded whether the cells were cultured). Source of these receptors: a female donor with multiple sclerosis, enrolled in a pregnancy study.

The chain couples TRBV28 to TRBJ1-4, with a weak D call TRBD1 (6 bases). The length of the CDR3 is 15 residues. Germline loops: CDR1 MDHEN, CDR2 SYDVKM. Trimming removed 6 bases at V and 3 bases at J, with 14 bases between. The CDR3 region is CASSPTGSPNEKLFF. DNA of the CDR3: TGTGCCAGCAGCCCTACAGGGTCCCCTAATGAAAAACTGTTTTTT.

This rearrangement joins TRBV18 to TRBJ1-5; maybe TRBD1 (6 bases). The V end was cut by 3 bases, the J end by 7 bases, with 10 bases between. Germline V CDR1 and CDR2: KGHSH, LQKENI. This CDR3 contains 13 residues. In DNA, the CDR3 is TGTGCCAGCTCACCCTCAGGGGAACAGCCCCAGCATTTT. Amino acids: CASSPSGEQPQHF.

The chain has TRBV5-6 and TRBJ2-4, with D unresolved. This CDR3 has 16 residues. With 0 bases removed from V and 1 base from J, the gap between germline ends came to 11 bases. Germline loops: CDR1 SGHDT, CDR2 YYEEEE. In DNA form, the CDR3 reads TGTGCCAGCAGCTTGGTTAGCCTGGTGGCCAAAAACATTCAGTACTTC. Its protein is CASSLVSLVAKNIQYF.

The chain has TRBV5-1 and TRBJ2-2; the match to TRBD2 covers 13 bases. V lost 3 bases and J lost 3; bases outside the gene matches: 2. The CDR3 is 16 amino acids. Germline loops: CDR1 SGHRS, CDR2 YFSETQ. CDR3 bases: TGCGCCAGCAGCTCGGGACTAGCGGGGTACACCGGGGAGCTGTTTTTT. This sequence encodes CASSSGLAGYTGELFF.

This clone was found once. V usage is TRBV29-1 and J usage is TRBJ2-3, with D tentatively TRBD2 (7 bases). Germline V gives CDR1 SQVTM, CDR2 ANQGSEA. The length of the CDR3 is 13 residues. V was cut by 4 bases and J by 3 bases, with 11 bases left in between. The CDR3 sequence: CSVVGGATDTQYF. Written as DNA, the CDR3 is TGCAGCGTTGTAGGGGGGGCAACAGATACGCAGTATTTT.

V gene TRBV11-2 combines with J gene TRBJ2-4, with D uncertain. The germline V and J ends were trimmed by 4 bases and 0 bases, with 7 bases remaining between them. The V gene's germline CDR1 is SGHAT and CDR2 FQNNGV. The CDR3 extends over 14 amino acids. The chain's CDR3 is CASSSRLAKNIQYF. The CDR3 DNA is TGTGCCAGCAGCTCTAGACTAGCCAAAAACATTCAGTACTTC. Filled out from reference TRBV11-2 and TRBJ2-4, the complete variable domain reads EAGVAQSPRYKIIEKRQSVAFWCNPISGHATLYWYQQILGQGPKLLIQFQNNGVVDDSQLPKDRFSAERLKGVDSTLKIQPAKLEDSAVYLCASSSRLAKNIQYFGAGTRLSVL.

The V gene is TRBV7-9, the J gene TRBJ1-5; D unclear. The V gene lost 1 base and the J gene lost 2 bases, with 6 bases spanning the gap. This CDR3 has 14 residues. Germline assignment: CDR1 SEHNR and CDR2 FQNEAQ (reference sequence). The CDR3 here is CASSLETGNQPQHF. DNA for the CDR3: TGTGCCAGCAGCTTAGAAACGGGCAATCAGCCCCAGCATTTT.

This clone has more than one count but fewer than ten. The chain combines TRBV13 with TRBJ2-7; 13 bases are a match to TRBD2. V lost 5 bases to trimming and J lost 0 bases; unmatched junction nucleotides: 4. The CDR3 is 16 residues long. Germline V gene sequence: CDR1 PRHDT, CDR2 FYEKMQ (reference sequence). The CDR3 DNA reads as TGTGCCAGCAGCAACACTAGCGGGAGGGCCTCCTACGAGCAGTACTTC. Translating gives CASSNTSGRASYEQYF.